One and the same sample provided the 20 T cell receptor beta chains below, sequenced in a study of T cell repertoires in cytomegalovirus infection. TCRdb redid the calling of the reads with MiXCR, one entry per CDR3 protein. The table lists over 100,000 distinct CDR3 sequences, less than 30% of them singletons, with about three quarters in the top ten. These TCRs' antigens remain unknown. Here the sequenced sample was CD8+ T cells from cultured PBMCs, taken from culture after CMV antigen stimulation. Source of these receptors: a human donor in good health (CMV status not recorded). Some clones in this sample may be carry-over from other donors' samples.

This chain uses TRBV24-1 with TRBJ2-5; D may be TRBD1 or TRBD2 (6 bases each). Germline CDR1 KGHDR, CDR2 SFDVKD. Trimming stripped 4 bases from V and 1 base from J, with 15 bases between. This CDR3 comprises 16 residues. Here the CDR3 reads CATSEWTAEGQETQYF. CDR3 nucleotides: TGTGCCACCAGTGAATGGACAGCGGAGGGCCAAGAGACCCAGTACTTC.

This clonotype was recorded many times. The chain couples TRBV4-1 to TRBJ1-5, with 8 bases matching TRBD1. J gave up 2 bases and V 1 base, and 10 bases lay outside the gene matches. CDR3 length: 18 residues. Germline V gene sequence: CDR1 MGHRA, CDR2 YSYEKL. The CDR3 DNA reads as TGCGCCAGCAGCCAAGGGGTGACAGGGGTAGAGGGCAATCAGCCCCAGCATTTT. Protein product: CASSQGVTGVEGNQPQHF.

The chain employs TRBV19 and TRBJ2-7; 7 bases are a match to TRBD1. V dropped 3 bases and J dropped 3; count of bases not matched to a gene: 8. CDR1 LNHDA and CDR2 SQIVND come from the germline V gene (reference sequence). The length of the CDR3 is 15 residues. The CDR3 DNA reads TGTGCCAGTAGTATTTCTGGACAGGACCACTACGAGCAGTACTTC. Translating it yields CASSISGQDHYEQYF. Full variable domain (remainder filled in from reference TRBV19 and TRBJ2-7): DGGITQSPKYLFRKEGQNVTLSCEQNLNHDAMYWYRQDPGQGLRLIYYSQIVNDFQKGDIAEGYSVSREKKESFPLTVTSAQKNPTAFYLCASSISGQDHYEQYFGPGTRLTVT.

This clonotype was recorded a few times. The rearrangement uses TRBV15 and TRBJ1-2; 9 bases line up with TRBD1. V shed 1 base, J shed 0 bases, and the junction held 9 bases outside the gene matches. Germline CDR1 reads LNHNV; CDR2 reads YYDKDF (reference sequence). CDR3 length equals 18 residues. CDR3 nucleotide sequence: TGTGCCACCAGCAGAGGTCCGGGGACAGGGCAAGCTAACTATGGCTACACCTTC. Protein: CATSRGPGTGQANYGYTF.

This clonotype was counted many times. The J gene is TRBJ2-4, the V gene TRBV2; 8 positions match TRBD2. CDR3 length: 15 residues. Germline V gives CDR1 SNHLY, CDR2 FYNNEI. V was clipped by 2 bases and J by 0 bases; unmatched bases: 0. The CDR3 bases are TGTGCCAGCAGTGAAAGCGGGGGAGCCAAAAACATTCAGTACTTC. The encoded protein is CASSESGGAKNIQYF.

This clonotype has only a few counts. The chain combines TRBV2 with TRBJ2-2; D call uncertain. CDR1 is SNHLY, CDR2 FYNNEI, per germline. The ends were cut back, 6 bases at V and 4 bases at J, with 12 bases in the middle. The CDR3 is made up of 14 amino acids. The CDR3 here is CASRTSDGTGELFF. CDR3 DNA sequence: TGTGCCAGCAGAACTTCGGACGGCACCGGGGAGCTGTTTTTT.

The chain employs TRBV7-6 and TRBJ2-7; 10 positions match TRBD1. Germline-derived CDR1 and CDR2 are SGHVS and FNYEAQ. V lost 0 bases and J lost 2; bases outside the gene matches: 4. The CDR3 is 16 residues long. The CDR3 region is CASSLAPGQGTYEQYF. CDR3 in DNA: TGTGCCAGCAGCTTAGCTCCGGGACAGGGGACCTACGAGCAGTACTTC.

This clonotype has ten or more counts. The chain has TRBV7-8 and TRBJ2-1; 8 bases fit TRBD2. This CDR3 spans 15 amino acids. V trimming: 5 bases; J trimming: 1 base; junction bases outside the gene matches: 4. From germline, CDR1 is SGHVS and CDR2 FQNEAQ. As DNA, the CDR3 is TGTGCCAGCAGCGCCGGGACTAGTTCCTACAATGAGCAGTTCTTC. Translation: CASSAGTSSYNEQFF.

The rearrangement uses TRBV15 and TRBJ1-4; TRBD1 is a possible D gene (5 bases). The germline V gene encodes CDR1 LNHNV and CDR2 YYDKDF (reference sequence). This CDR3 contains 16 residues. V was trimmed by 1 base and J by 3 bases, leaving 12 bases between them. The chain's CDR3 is CATSRVGGKANEKLFF. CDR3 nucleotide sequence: TGTGCCACCAGCAGAGTTGGGGGGAAGGCTAATGAAAAACTGTTTTTT.

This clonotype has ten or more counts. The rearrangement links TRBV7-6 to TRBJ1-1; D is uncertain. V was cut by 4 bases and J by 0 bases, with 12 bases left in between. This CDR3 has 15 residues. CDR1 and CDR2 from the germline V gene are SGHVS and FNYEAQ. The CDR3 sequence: CASSSQEGLNTEAFF. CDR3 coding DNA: TGTGCCAGCAGCTCACAAGAGGGTTTGAACACTGAAGCTTTCTTT.

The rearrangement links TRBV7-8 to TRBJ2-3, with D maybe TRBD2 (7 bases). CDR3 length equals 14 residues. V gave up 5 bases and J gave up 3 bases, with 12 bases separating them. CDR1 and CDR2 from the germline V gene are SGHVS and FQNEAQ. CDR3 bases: TGTGCCAGCAGCGAACAGGGAGGGACAGATACGCAGTATTTT. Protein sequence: CASSEQGGTDTQYF.

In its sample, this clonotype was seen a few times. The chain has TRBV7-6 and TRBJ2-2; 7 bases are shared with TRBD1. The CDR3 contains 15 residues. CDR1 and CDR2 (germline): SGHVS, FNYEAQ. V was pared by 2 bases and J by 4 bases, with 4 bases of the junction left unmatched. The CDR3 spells CASSLKAGGTGELFF. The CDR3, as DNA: TGTGCCAGCAGCTTAAAGGCAGGGGGCACCGGGGAGCTGTTTTTT. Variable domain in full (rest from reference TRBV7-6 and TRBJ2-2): GAGVSQSPRYKVTKRGQDVALRCDPISGHVSLYWYRQALGQGPEFLTYFNYEAQQDKSGLPNDRFSAERPEGSISTLTIQRTEQRDSAMYRCASSLKAGGTGELFFGEGSRLTVL.

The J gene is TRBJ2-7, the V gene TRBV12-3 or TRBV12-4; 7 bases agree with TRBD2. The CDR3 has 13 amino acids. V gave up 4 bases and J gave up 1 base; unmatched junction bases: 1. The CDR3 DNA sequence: TGTGCCAGCAGTTGGGGGGGATCCTACGAGCAGTACTTC. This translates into CASSWGGSYEQYF.

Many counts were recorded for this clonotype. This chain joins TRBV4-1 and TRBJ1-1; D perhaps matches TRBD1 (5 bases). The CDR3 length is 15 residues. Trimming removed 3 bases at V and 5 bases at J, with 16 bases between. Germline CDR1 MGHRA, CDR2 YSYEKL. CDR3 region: CASSHTLGGGTEAFF. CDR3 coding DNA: TGCGCCAGCAGCCATACGCTTGGGGGAGGAACTGAAGCTTTCTTT.

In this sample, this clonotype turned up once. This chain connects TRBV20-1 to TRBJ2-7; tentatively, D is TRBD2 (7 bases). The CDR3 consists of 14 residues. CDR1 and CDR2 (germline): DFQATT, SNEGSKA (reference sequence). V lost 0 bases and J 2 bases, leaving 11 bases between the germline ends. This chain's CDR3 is CSARDAGAAYEQYF. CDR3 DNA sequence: TGCAGTGCTAGAGATGCGGGGGCCGCCTACGAGCAGTACTTC.

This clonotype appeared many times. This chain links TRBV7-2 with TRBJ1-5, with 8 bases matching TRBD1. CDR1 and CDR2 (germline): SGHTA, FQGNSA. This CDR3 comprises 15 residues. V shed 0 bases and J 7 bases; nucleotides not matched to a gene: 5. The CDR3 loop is CASSLARGPSQPQHF. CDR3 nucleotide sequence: TGTGCCAGCAGCTTAGCCAGGGGGCCATCGCAGCCCCAGCATTTT.

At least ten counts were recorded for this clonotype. CDR3 bases: TGTGCCAGCAGCTCCGGACAGATGTACGAGCAGTACTTC. Its translation: CASSSGQMYEQYF. The rearrangement joins TRBV7-7 to TRBJ2-7; D might be TRBD1 (6 bases). Trimming took 4 bases from V and 4 from J, leaving 11 bases between them. This CDR3 region has 13 residues. Germline loops: CDR1 SSHAT, CDR2 FNYEAQ (reference sequence). The whole variable domain, filled in from reference TRBV7-7 and TRBJ2-7, reads GAGVSQSPRYKVTKRGQDVTLRCDPISSHATLYWYQQALGQGPEFLTYFNYEAQPDKSGLPSDRFSAERPEGSISTLTIQRTEQRDSAMYRCASSSGQMYEQYFGPGTRLTVT.

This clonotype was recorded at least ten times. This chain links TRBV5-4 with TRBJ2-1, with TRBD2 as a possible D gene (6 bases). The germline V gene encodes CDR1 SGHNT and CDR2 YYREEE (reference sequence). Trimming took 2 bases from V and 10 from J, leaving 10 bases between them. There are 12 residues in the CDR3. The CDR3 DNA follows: TGTGCCAGCAGCTTTAGCGGAGGCGAGCAGTTCTTC. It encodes CASSFSGGEQFF.

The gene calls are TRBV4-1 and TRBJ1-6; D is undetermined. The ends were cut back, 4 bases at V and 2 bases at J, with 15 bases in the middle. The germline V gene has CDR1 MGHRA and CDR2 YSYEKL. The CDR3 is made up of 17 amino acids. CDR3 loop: CASSPLDPATYNSPLHF. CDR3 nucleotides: TGCGCCAGCAGCCCCTTGGATCCAGCAACCTATAATTCACCCCTCCACTTT.

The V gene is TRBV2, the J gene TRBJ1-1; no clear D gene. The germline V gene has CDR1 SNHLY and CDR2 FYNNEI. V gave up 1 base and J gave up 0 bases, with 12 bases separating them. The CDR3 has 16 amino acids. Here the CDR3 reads CASSEDWAAMNTEAFF. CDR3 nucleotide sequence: TGTGCCAGCAGTGAAGATTGGGCAGCCATGAACACTGAAGCTTTCTTT.